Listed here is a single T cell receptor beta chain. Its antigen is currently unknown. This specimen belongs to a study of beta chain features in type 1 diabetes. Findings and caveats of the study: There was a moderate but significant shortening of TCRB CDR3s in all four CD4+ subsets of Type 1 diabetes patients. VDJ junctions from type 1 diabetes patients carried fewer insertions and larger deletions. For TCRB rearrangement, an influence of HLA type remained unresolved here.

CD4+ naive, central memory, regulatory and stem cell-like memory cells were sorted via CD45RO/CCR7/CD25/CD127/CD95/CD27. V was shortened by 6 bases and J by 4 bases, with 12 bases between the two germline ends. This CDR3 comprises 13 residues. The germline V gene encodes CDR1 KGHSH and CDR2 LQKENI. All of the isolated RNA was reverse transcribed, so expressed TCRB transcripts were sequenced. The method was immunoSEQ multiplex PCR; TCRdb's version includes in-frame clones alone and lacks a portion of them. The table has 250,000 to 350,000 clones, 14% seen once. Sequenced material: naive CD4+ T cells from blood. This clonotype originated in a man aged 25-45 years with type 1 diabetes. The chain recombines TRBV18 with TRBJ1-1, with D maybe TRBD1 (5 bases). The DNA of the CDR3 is TGTGCCAGCTCCAGGGACGGGGGCACTGAAGCTTTCTTT. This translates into CASSRDGGTEAFF.